This TCR beta chain was retrieved from a study of cytotoxic CD8 clonotypes in ibrutinib-treated CLL. Profiled with immunoSEQ multiplex PCR; TCRdb holds only in-frame clones, not every one. Of hundreds of thousands of clones listed, roughly 70% are singletons. The CDR3 extends over 11 amino acids. Trimming cost V 5 bases and J 4 bases, with 4 bases left between them. In germline, CDR1 is MNHEY, CDR2 SVGAGI. The sequence came from a human donor with chronic lymphocytic leukemia. The sample here was PBMCs, taken after 24 months of ibrutinib treatment. This rearrangement joins TRBV6-5 to TRBJ2-3; D gene ambiguous. CDR3 protein: CASSLSDTQYF. CDR3 DNA: TGTGCCAGCAGTCTCTCAGATACGCAGTATTTT.